One sample yielded the 12 T cell receptor beta chains listed below, sequenced in a study of cytomegalovirus exposure and HLA in healthy donors (dated by TCRdb to about 2017). Library prep was done by the immunoSEQ multiplex PCR assay. A mixture of 60 forward primers for TCR Vbeta segments and 13 reverse primers for TCR Jbeta segments was used in the multiplex PCR. In TCRdb, the immuneACCESS table is reduced to in-frame sequences with V and J assigned. These tables do not hold every clone; where another copy was compared, an unresolved V gene accounts for under half, and the others remain unexplained. A total of 150,000 to 200,000 clones appear in this sample, 80% to 85% of them only once. 0.7% to 0.95% of the sample belongs to the ten largest clones. Input material: PBMCs. Receptors were obtained from a woman aged 18 to 35 in good health and CMV-seronegative.

This chain joins TRBV6-1 and TRBJ2-7; a weak D match, TRBD1 (6 bases). The V gene lost 7 bases and the J gene lost 3 bases, with 19 bases spanning the gap. From germline, CDR1 is MNHNS and CDR2 SASEGT. The CDR3 is 15 amino acids. CDR3 sequence (DNA): TGTGCCAGCATCCCGACAGAGGGGGAAAACTACGAGCAGTACTTC. Translating gives CASIPTEGENYEQYF.

The gene calls are TRBV7-9 and TRBJ2-1; D not resolved. The length of the CDR3 is 13 residues. With 2 bases removed from V and 8 bases from J, the gap between germline ends came to 10 bases. Germline CDR1 is SEHNR and CDR2 is FQNEAQ (reference sequence). CDR3 bases: TGTGCCAGCAGCTTATCTAGTGGCGATGAGCAGTTCTTC. Encoded protein: CASSLSSGDEQFF.

The V call is TRBV7-2, the J call TRBJ2-1, with a tentative D call TRBD2 (5 bases). The CDR3 sequence is 13 residues long. Between the trimmed V and J ends, which lost 0 bases and 13 bases, there was a span of 13 bases. The germline V gene has CDR1 SGHTA and CDR2 FQGNSA. The CDR3 spells CASSLARSGAQFF. As DNA, the CDR3 is TGTGCCAGCAGCTTAGCGAGAAGCGGAGCACAGTTCTTC. Full variable domain (remainder filled in from reference TRBV7-2 and TRBJ2-1): GAGVSQSPSNKVTEKGKDVELRCDPISGHTALYWYRQSLGQGLEFLIYFQGNSAPDKSGLPSDRFSAERTGGSVSTLTIQRTQQEDSAVYLCASSLARSGAQFFGPGTRLTVL.

The V and J genes are TRBV6-5 and TRBJ1-1; D not certain. CDR1 MNHEY and CDR2 SVGAGI come from the germline V gene. V was cut by 6 bases and J by 3 bases, with 8 bases left in between. The CDR3 is made up of 12 amino acids. The CDR3 DNA reads as TGTGCCAGCAGGAAGCACGACACTGAAGCTTTCTTT. Its protein product is CASRKHDTEAFF.

This clone was counted a single time. The chain combines TRBV11-2 with TRBJ2-2; TRBD2 agrees at 9 bases. The CDR3 runs 19 residues. The trim removed 1 base at V and 4 bases at J, leaving 13 bases unmatched. CDR1 SGHAT and CDR2 FQNNGV come from the germline V gene. This CDR3 is CASSLGPLAGGPSTGELFF. CDR3 DNA sequence: TGTGCCAGCAGCTTAGGCCCCTTGGCGGGGGGGCCCAGCACCGGGGAGCTGTTTTTT.

This chain uses TRBV7-3 with TRBJ2-3; 8 bases line up with TRBD1. The CDR3 consists of 13 residues. V lost 4 bases and J lost 6; bases outside the gene matches: 3. Germline CDR1 and CDR2: SGHTA and FQGTGA. The CDR3: CASSYGQGDTQYF. CDR3 nucleotides: TGTGCCAGCAGCTACGGACAGGGCGATACGCAGTATTTT.

V usage is TRBV7-9 and J usage is TRBJ1-1; 7 nucleotides line up with TRBD1. Germline CDR1 and CDR2: SEHNR and FQNEAQ (reference sequence). Trimming at V came to 7 bases and at J to 10 bases, leaving 15 bases not matched to a gene. This CDR3 region has 14 residues. CDR3 sequence reads: CASNPPGRGKVAFF. CDR3 bases: TGTGCCAGCAACCCCCCCGGCAGGGGGAAAGTAGCTTTCTTT.

The chain couples TRBV19 to TRBJ1-1; D unresolved. The V and J ends lost 3 bases and 3 bases respectively, with 17 bases between them. CDR3 length equals 16 residues. Per germline, CDR1 LNHDA and CDR2 SQIVND (reference sequence). CDR3 bases: TGTGCCAGTAGTATCGGTGTGGACTATGGGGACACTGAAGCTTTCTTT. Its translation is CASSIGVDYGDTEAFF. The full variable domain, in which reference TRBV19 and TRBJ1-1 provide the parts outside the CDR3, is DGGITQSPKYLFRKEGQNVTLSCEQNLNHDAMYWYRQDPGQGLRLIYYSQIVNDFQKGDIAEGYSVSREKKESFPLTVTSAQKNPTAFYLCASSIGVDYGDTEAFFGQGTRLTVV.

The chain links TRBV20-1 to TRBJ2-4, with D possibly matching TRBD2 (5 bases). Germline V lookup: CDR1 DFQATT, CDR2 SNEGSKA (reference sequence). Trimming took off 3 bases at V and 9 bases at J, with 9 bases between the two ends. CDR3 length: 11 residues. The CDR3 region is CSARGRGIQYF. The CDR3 DNA sequence: TGCAGTGCTAGGGGCCGGGGCATTCAGTACTTC.

Only one count was recorded for this clone. CDR3 nucleotides: TGTGCCAGCAGTCCAGAGACTAGCGGGGACAATGAGCAGTTCTTC. Its translation is CASSPETSGDNEQFF. This chain links TRBV27 with TRBJ2-1, with 11 nucleotides matching TRBD2. V trimming: 5 bases; J trimming: 5 bases; junction bases outside the gene matches: 5. CDR3 size: 15 residues. CDR1 and CDR2 (germline): MNHEY, SMNVEV (reference sequence).

This chain connects TRBV19 to TRBJ2-7; 9 positions match TRBD1. Germline CDR1 and CDR2: LNHDA and SQIVND (reference sequence). The CDR3 spans 13 residues. V was clipped by 6 bases and J by 2 bases; unmatched bases: 2. The CDR3 reads CASRGQGTYEQYF. CDR3 coding DNA: TGTGCCAGTAGGGGACAGGGTACCTACGAGCAGTACTTC. Drawing the rest from reference TRBV19 and TRBJ2-7, the complete variable domain is DGGITQSPKYLFRKEGQNVTLSCEQNLNHDAMYWYRQDPGQGLRLIYYSQIVNDFQKGDIAEGYSVSREKKESFPLTVTSAQKNPTAFYLCASRGQGTYEQYFGPGTRLTVT.

This clone has a single count. The chain uses TRBV10-3 and TRBJ1-6, with 10 bases aligning to TRBD1. Losses at the gene ends were 6 bases for V and 0 bases for J; bases not matched to a gene: 2. Germline V gene data show CDR1 as ENHRY and CDR2 as SYGVKD. This CDR3 comprises 16 residues. This CDR3 is CAIRGTGDSYNSPLHF. Here the CDR3 DNA reads TGTGCCATCAGAGGGACAGGGGACTCCTATAATTCACCCCTCCACTTT.